The source of this T cell receptor beta chain is a study of shared clonotypes between healthy human individuals. Regarding the study as a whole: Larger estimated richness was generally recorded for naive subsets relative to memory subsets. Generation of non-shared clonotypes was less probable than generation of clonotypes shared by all four donors.

The study drew its donors from healthy HIV-negative adults without recent acute infections or vaccinations. The CDR3 length is 17 residues. Germline trimming cut 0 bases from V and 7 bases from J; bases unmatched to any gene: 10. Germline CDR1 is SGHRS and CDR2 is YFSETQ. Points on this clone: Its antigen is not identified.

This was a deep-level run. The data were produced by immunoSEQ multiplex PCR, yet TCRdb's version contains in-frame clones alone and is incomplete. The sample holds 2 million to 2.5 million clones, 90% to 95% seen once. The sample was naive CD4+ T cells sorted from blood. The subset here: CD45RA+ positively selected. This sequence joins TRBV5-1 and TRBJ2-2; TRBD2 matches 9 bases. This receptor was taken from a man younger than 30 in good health. The CDR3 protein is CASSLEVSGSPNGELFF. The CDR3 DNA sequence: TGCGCCAGCAGCTTGGAAGTTAGCGGGAGCCCTAACGGGGAGCTGTTTTTT.